This T cell receptor beta chain originates from a study of cytotoxic CD8 clonotypes in ibrutinib-treated CLL. Study overall: Across the patients, under 12 were relapsed/refractory, around 16 treatment-naive and roughly 17 IGHV unmutated. An average of around 260,000 productive templates and tens of thousands of productive rearrangements was obtained per sample. Response sampling came at median 12 months of treatment, ranging about 6 to 40 months.

V was shortened by 7 bases and J by 10 bases, with 14 bases between the two germline ends. CDR1 is SNHLY and CDR2 is FYNNEI in the germline V gene. This CDR3 comprises 12 residues. The repertoire was sequenced with immunoSEQ multiplex PCR; TCRdb's copy has only in-frame clones and lacks some. The data hold around 200,000 clones, with more than 70% observed a single time. The receptor was isolated from a human donor with chronic lymphocytic leukemia. Here the sequenced sample was PBMCs, taken after 12 months of ibrutinib treatment. This chain joins TRBV2 and TRBJ2-1, with a tentative D call TRBD2 (5 bases). CDR3 nucleotide sequence: TGTGCCAGCACCGTACTAGTGAACGAGCAGTTCTTC. It specifies CASTVLVNEQFF.